Detailed here is one TCR beta chain. This record comes from a study of cytomegalovirus exposure and HLA in healthy donors. PCR involved 60 Vbeta and 13 Jbeta primers. Sequencing used immunoSEQ multiplex PCR; TCRdb keeps in-frame clones, though not all of them. The sample includes 130,000 or so clones, 75% of them seen just once. Germline assignment: CDR1 LGHNA and CDR2 YSLEER. The CDR3 runs to 13 residues. V was trimmed by 1 base and J by 8 bases, leaving 11 bases between them. V gene TRBV4-3 combines with J gene TRBJ1-2; D remains unclear. The clonotype originates from a man aged 40-49 years in good health and CMV-seronegative. Material: PBMCs. CDR3 protein: CASSQAPLVGYTF. The CDR3 nucleotides are TGCGCCAGCAGCCAAGCGCCCCTAGTGGGCTACACCTTC.